This passage covers 5 T cell receptor beta chains from one sample sequenced in a study of T cell clonality in common variable immunodeficiency. Only in-frame clones appear in the TCRdb table, and some are missing; sequencing was by immunoSEQ multiplex PCR. Listed for the sample are about 43,000 clones, none seen a single time. The specimen was peripheral blood mononuclear cells. Receptors originate from a person aged 18 to 70 in good health.

This clone was counted at least ten times. The read is 3 residues too short to cover the CDR3 end, so that end is filled in from the germline J gene. This chain connects TRBV7-3 to TRBJ2-5; TRBD1 aligns across 7 bases. After removal of 5 bases from V and 7 bases from J, the junction contained 7 bases not matched to a gene. Germline CDR1 SGHTA, CDR2 FQGTGA. The CDR3 length is 13 residues. CDR3 DNA, as far as it was read: TGTGCCAGCAGCACGGGACAGAAGACGACC. The encoded protein is CASSTGQKTT. The complete CDR3 protein is CASSTGQKTTQYF.

Many counts were recorded for this clone. This CDR3 is also generated by other DNA sequences in the sample. CDR3: CASSTQTGFSTEAFF. The DNA read from the CDR3 is TGTGCCAGTAGTACGCAAACAGGGTTTAGCACTGAA. The chain carries TRBV19 and TRBJ1-1, with D maybe TRBD1 (6 bases). The read ends 3 residues shy of where the CDR3 ends; the end is completed using the germline J gene. Between the trimmed V and J ends, which lost 4 bases and 4 bases, there was a span of 16 bases. CDR1 LNHDA and CDR2 SQIVND come from the germline V gene (reference sequence). The CDR3 runs 15 residues.

This clone appeared many times. The observed sequence ends 3 residues before the CDR3 terminus, with the missing tail filled in from the germline J gene. This chain joins TRBV11-3 and TRBJ2-2; 9 nucleotides agree with TRBD2. CDR1 is SGHNT, CDR2 YENEEA, per germline. CDR3 length: 14 amino acids. Losses at the gene ends were 6 bases for V and 4 bases for J; bases not matched to a gene: 3. CDR3 residues: CASSFSGSTGELFF. The sequenced CDR3 bases are TGTGCCAGCAGTTTTAGCGGGAGCACCGGGGAG.

In its sample, this clone was seen a few times. The sequence runs out 3 residues before the end of the CDR3; the remainder is reconstructed from the germline J gene. The V gene is TRBV11-1, the J gene TRBJ2-3; tentatively, D is TRBD2 (6 bases). The CDR3 runs to 15 residues. Germline lookup yields CDR1 SGHAT and CDR2 FQDESV (reference sequence). V was clipped by 5 bases and J by 5 bases, with 17 bases between them. The CDR3 sequence: CASSPGLERGDTQYF. The CDR3 bases that were read are TGTGCCAGCAGCCCGGGACTGGAGCGAGGAGATACG.

This clone was observed at least ten times. Coverage ceases 3 residues before the CDR3 finishes, and the germline J gene fills in the end. This chain uses TRBV6-2 or TRBV6-3 with TRBJ2-7; 11 nucleotides match TRBD2. The V segment lost 5 bases and the J segment 4 bases; nucleotides outside the gene matches: 10. From germline, CDR1 is MNHEY and CDR2 SVGEGT. The CDR3 length is 16 residues. The CDR3: CASSRETSGATYEQYF. The DNA read from the CDR3 is TGTGCCAGCAGTCGGGAGACTAGCGGGGCGACTTACGAG.